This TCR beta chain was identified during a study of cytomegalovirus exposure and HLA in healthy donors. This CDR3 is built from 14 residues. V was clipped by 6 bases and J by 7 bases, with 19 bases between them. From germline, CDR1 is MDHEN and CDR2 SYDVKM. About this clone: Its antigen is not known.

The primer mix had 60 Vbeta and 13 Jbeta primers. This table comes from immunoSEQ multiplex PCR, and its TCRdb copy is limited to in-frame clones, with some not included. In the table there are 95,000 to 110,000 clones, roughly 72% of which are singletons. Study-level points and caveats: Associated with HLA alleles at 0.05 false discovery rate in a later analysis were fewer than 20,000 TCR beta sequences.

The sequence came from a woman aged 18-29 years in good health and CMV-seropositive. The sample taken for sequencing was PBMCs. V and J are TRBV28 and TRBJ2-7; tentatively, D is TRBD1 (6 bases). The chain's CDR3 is CASRRSWAGEEQYF. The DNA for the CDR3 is TGTGCCAGCAGACGTAGTTGGGCAGGGGAAGAGCAGTACTTC. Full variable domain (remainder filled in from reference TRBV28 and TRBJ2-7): DVKVTQSSRYLVKRTGEKVFLECVQDMDHENMFWYRQDPGLGLRLIYFSYDVKMKEKGDIPEGYSVSREKKERFSLILESASTNQTSMYLCASRRSWAGEEQYFGPGTRLTVT.